This TCR beta chain originates from a study of T cells after yellow fever vaccination. CDR1 and CDR2 from the germline V gene are KGHSH and LQKENI. The CDR3 is 17 amino acids. V was clipped by 2 bases and J by 4 bases; unmatched bases: 12. Findings of the study overall: Of the clonotypes, a small share occurred in both CD4 and CD8 compartments. Post-booster reappearance was seen for most primary-vaccination clones (just over 95% CD4, around 88% CD8).

TCRdb processed the 5' RACE reads anew with MiXCR; each CDR3 protein has one entry. The data show under 350,000 distinct CDR3 sequences, over 3.5% seen once. This clonotype was counted ten times or more. Its specificity is unknown. The receptor was derived from a young man who received the YFV17D yellow fever vaccine. The specimen was PBMCs, collected 5 days after the yellow fever booster vaccination. The V gene is TRBV18, the J gene TRBJ2-7, with 9 bases identical to TRBD2. The CDR3 loop is CASSPMNPAGGPYEQYF. The CDR3, as DNA: TGTGCCAGCTCACCAATGAATCCGGCGGGGGGGCCTTACGAGCAGTACTTC.